The sequence of this T cell receptor beta chain was determined in a study of shared clonotypes between healthy human individuals. Only CD45RO-negative cells positively selected for CCR7 counted as naive CD8 cells, so terminally differentiated effector memory CD45RA+ cells were excluded. TCRdb's table, derived via immunoSEQ multiplex PCR, lists solely in-frame clones and lacks some. This table has 2 million or so clones, about 95% appearing once. V was shortened by 5 bases and J by 7 bases, with 15 bases between the two germline ends. CDR1 and CDR2 (germline): WNHNN, SYGVQD (reference sequence). The CDR3 runs to 13 residues.

Material for sequencing was naive CD8+ T cells sorted from blood. The clonotype originates from a man aged 18 to 29 in good health. The gene calls are TRBV10-1 and TRBJ2-7; D is possibly TRBD1 (6 bases). The CDR3 DNA reads TGCGCCAGCAGTCCCAGGGACACGGGGGAGCAGTACTTC. Its protein is CASSPRDTGEQYF.